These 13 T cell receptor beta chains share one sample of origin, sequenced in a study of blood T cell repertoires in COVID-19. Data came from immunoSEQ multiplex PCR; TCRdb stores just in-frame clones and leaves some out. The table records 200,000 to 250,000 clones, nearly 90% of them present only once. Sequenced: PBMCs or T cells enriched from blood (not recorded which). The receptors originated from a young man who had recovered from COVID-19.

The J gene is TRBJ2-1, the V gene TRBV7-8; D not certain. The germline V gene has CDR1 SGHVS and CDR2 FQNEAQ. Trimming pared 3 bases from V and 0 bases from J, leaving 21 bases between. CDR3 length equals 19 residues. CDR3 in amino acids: CASSFRRVLLPSSYNEQFF. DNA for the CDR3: TGTGCCAGCAGCTTTCGTCGGGTTTTACTGCCGAGCTCCTACAATGAGCAGTTCTTC.

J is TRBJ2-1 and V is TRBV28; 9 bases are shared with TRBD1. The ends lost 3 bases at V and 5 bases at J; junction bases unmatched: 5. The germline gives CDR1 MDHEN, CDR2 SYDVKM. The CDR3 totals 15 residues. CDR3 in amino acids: CASSFTGQGNNEQFF. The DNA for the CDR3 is TGTGCCAGCAGTTTTACGGGACAGGGTAACAATGAGCAGTTCTTC.

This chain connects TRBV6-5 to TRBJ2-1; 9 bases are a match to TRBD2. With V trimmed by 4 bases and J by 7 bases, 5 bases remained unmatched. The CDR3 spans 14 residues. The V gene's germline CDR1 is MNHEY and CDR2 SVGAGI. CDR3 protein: CASSFLAGVNEQFF. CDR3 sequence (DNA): TGTGCCAGCAGTTTCTTAGCGGGGGTAAATGAGCAGTTCTTC.

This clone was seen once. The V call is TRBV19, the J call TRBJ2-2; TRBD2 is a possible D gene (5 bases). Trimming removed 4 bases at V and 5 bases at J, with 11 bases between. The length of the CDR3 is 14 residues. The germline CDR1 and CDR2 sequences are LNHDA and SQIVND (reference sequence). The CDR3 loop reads CASSTRVSTGELFF. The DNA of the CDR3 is TGTGCCAGTAGTACGAGGGTTAGTACCGGGGAGCTGTTTTTT. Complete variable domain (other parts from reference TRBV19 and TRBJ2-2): DGGITQSPKYLFRKEGQNVTLSCEQNLNHDAMYWYRQDPGQGLRLIYYSQIVNDFQKGDIAEGYSVSREKKESFPLTVTSAQKNPTAFYLCASSTRVSTGELFFGEGSRLTVL.

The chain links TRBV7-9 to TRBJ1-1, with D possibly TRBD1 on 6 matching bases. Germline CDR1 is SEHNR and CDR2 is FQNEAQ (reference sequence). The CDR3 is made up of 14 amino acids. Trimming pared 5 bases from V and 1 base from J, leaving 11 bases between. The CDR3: CASSPGQSNTEAFF. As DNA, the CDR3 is TGTGCCAGCAGCCCCGGACAGTCGAACACTGAAGCTTTCTTT. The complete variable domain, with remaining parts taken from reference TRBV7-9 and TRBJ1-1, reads DTGVSQNPRHKITKRGQNVTFRCDPISEHNRLYWYRQTLGQGPEFLTYFQNEAQLEKSRLLSDRFSAERPKGSFSTLEIQRTEQGDSAMYLCASSPGQSNTEAFFGQGTRLTVV.

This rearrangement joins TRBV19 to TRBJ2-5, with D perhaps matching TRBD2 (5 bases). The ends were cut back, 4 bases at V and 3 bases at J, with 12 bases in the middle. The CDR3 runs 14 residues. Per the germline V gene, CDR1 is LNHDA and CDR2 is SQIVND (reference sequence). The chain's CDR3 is CASSKDYQEETQYF. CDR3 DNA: TGTGCCAGTAGTAAAGACTACCAGGAAGAGACCCAGTACTTC.

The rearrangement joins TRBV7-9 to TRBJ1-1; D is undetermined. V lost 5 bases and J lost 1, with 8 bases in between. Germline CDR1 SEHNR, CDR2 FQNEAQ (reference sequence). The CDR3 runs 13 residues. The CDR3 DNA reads TGTGCCAGCAGCCTGACACAGAACACTGAAGCTTTCTTT. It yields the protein CASSLTQNTEAFF.

CDR3 region: CASSLSTRRRTGESYEQYF. Written as DNA, the CDR3 is TGTGCCAGCAGTTTATCTACTCGCCGGCGCACTGGGGAGAGCTACGAGCAGTACTTC. The chain employs TRBV27 and TRBJ2-7; a weak D match, TRBD2 (5 bases). There are 19 residues in the CDR3. Trimming left V 0 bases short and J 3 bases short, with 24 bases between. The germline V gene encodes CDR1 MNHEY and CDR2 SMNVEV (reference sequence).

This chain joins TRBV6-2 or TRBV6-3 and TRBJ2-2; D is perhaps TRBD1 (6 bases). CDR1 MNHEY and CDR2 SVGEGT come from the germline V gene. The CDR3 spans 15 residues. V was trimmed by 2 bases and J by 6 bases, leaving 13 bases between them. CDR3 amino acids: CASSYGGQVSGELFF. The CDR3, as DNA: TGTGCCAGCAGTTACGGGGGCCAAGTCTCCGGGGAGCTGTTTTTT.

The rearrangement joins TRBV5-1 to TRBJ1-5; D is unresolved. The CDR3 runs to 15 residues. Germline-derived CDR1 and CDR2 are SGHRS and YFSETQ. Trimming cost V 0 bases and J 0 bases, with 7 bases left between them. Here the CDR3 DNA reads TGCGCCAGCAGCTTGGACAGTAATAGCAATCAGCCCCAGCATTTT. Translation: CASSLDSNSNQPQHF.

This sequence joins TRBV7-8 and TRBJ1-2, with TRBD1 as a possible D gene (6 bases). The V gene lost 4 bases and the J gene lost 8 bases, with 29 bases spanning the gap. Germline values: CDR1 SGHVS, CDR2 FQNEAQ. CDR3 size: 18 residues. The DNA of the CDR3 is TGTGCCAGCAGCTATTCAAGGCCAGTGATACAGGGCCCTGGAGGCTACACCTTC. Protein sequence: CASSYSRPVIQGPGGYTF.

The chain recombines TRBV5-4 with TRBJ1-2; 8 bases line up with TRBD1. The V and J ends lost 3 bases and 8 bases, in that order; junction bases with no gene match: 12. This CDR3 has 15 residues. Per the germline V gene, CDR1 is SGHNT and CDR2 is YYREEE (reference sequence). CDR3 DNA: TGTGCCAGCAGCTCCGACCGACAGGGGAACGGCGGCTACACCTTC. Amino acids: CASSSDRQGNGGYTF.

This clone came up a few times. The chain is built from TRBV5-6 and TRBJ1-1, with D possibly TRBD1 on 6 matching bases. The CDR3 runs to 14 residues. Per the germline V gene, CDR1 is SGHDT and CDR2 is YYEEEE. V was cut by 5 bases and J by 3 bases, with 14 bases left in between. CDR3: CASSSRGGYTEAFF. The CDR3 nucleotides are TGTGCCAGCAGTTCCAGGGGTGGGTACACTGAAGCTTTCTTT.